A single sample gave rise to the 20 T cell receptor beta chains below, sequenced in a study of human T cells and chemical hapten exposure. Time point specified: patch test 2, 6 weeks after DPC sensitization. Treatment indicated: therapeutic diphenylcyclopropenone sensitization with weekly scalp DPC. TCRdb passed the RACE reads through MiXCR, listing each CDR3 protein once. The data hold tens of thousands of distinct CDR3 sequences, with about a tenth observed a single time. The input for sequencing was whole blood, taken in connection with sensitization to the hapten diphenylcyclopropenone (DPC). These receptors were taken from a woman aged 50 to 60 with alopecia areata. Some clones in this sample may be carry-over from other donors' samples.

This clonotype has a handful of counts. The V and J genes are TRBV7-8 and TRBJ1-2; possible D gene TRBD1, 5 bases. The germline CDR1 and CDR2 sequences are SGHVS and FQNEAQ. Trimming left V 5 bases short and J 2 bases short, with 12 bases between. The CDR3 contains 14 residues. The CDR3 reads CASSIRDGNYGYTF. The CDR3 DNA is TGTGCCAGCAGCATCCGGGACGGCAACTATGGCTACACCTTC.

This clonotype was picked up a small number of times. The V call is TRBV6-1, the J call TRBJ1-1; 12 bases line up with TRBD1. Germline values: CDR1 MNHNS, CDR2 SASEGT. CDR3 length: 16 residues. V dropped 0 bases and J dropped 3; count of bases not matched to a gene: 2. This CDR3 is CASSEAGDRGHTEAFF. The CDR3 DNA reads TGTGCCAGCAGTGAAGCCGGGGACAGGGGGCACACTGAAGCTTTCTTT.

Ten or more counts support this clonotype. CDR3 DNA: TGTGCCAGCAGTTCTCTACAGGGGGCGCGTGGCTACACCTTC. Residues: CASSSLQGARGYTF. V is TRBV6-6 and J is TRBJ1-2, with 9 positions matching TRBD1. Trimming removed 4 bases from V and 7 bases from J; junction bases left unmatched: 7. The CDR3 has 14 amino acids. Germline V lookup: CDR1 MNHNY, CDR2 SVGAGI (reference sequence).

At least ten counts were recorded for this clonotype. The chain has TRBV29-1 and TRBJ2-5, with D uncertain. The germline V and J ends were trimmed by 7 bases and 1 base, with 13 bases remaining between them. CDR1 and CDR2 (germline): SQVTM, ANQGSEA. The CDR3 length is 13 residues. DNA of the CDR3: TGCAGCGCCGGAACTTCTAGCCAAGAGACCCAGTACTTC. Amino acids: CSAGTSSQETQYF.

In this sample, this clonotype turned up a few times. The chain links TRBV11-2 to TRBJ2-5, with 12 nucleotides matching TRBD2. Germline V gene data show CDR1 as SGHAT and CDR2 as FQNNGV. This CDR3 comprises 15 residues. The V and J ends lost 6 bases and 5 bases, in that order; junction bases with no gene match: 7. Here the CDR3 DNA reads TGTGCCAGCAGTTTCGGACTAGCGGGGCGGGAGACCCAGTACTTC. Translated: CASSFGLAGRETQYF.

The table lists this clonotype with many counts. This chain joins TRBV5-1 and TRBJ2-7, with 9 bases fitting TRBD1. Germline V CDR1 and CDR2: SGHRS, YFSETQ. V was pared by 3 bases and J by 2 bases, with 6 bases of the junction left unmatched. The CDR3 has 15 amino acids. Here the CDR3 reads CASSSGTGIPYEQYF. The CDR3, as DNA: TGCGCCAGCAGCTCCGGGACAGGGATCCCCTACGAGCAGTACTTC.

This clonotype has ten or more counts. V and J are TRBV5-6 and TRBJ2-3; D is undetermined. Deletions cut 1 base from V and 5 bases from J, with 11 bases between. CDR1 and CDR2 from the germline V gene are SGHDT and YYEEEE. The CDR3 runs 14 residues. The CDR3 DNA is TGTGCCAGCAGCTTGTTGGAATGGGTAGATACGCAGTATTTT. Protein: CASSLLEWVDTQYF.

This clonotype was observed many times. The chain couples TRBV2 to TRBJ1-1; D unclear. Trimming shortened V by 7 bases and J by 3 bases, and 15 bases separated the two germline ends. The CDR3 is 14 residues long. The germline V gene encodes CDR1 SNHLY and CDR2 FYNNEI. CDR3 in amino acids: CASTQDGRDTEAFF. The CDR3 region has the DNA TGTGCCAGCACCCAAGACGGCCGAGACACTGAAGCTTTCTTT.

This clonotype was picked up many times. The J gene is TRBJ1-1, the V gene TRBV20-1; D call uncertain. Trimming pared 7 bases from V and 2 bases from J, leaving 11 bases between. The germline CDR1 and CDR2 sequences are DFQATT and SNEGSKA (reference sequence). This CDR3 region has 12 residues. In DNA form, the CDR3 reads TGCAGTGTCCCACGGGGTAACACTGAAGCTTTCTTT. This codes for CSVPRGNTEAFF.

This clonotype occurred many times. The rearrangement uses TRBV12-3 or TRBV12-4 and TRBJ2-1, with 7 bases aligning to TRBD1. There are 14 residues in the CDR3. J gave up 4 bases and V 7 bases, and 7 bases lay outside the gene matches. The CDR3, as DNA: TGTGCCAGCAAACCGGGACAGCAGTACAATGAGCAGTTCTTC. Translating it yields CASKPGQQYNEQFF.

Ten or more counts support this clonotype. The chain is built from TRBV7-9 and TRBJ2-1, with D tentatively TRBD2 (5 bases). The V gene lost 1 base and the J gene lost 6 bases, with 10 bases spanning the gap. Germline V gene lookup returns CDR1 SEHNR and CDR2 FQNEAQ (reference sequence). This CDR3 region has 14 residues. The CDR3 loop reads CASSLETSANEQFF. CDR3 nucleotide sequence: TGTGCCAGCAGCTTAGAAACTAGTGCCAATGAGCAGTTCTTC.

About this clonotype itself: A read error is possible here, since a much larger clone lies one base away. V is TRBV2 and J is TRBJ1-1; D not certain. Looked up from germline, CDR1 is SNHLY and CDR2 is FYNNEI. Trimming took 10 bases from V and 1 from J, leaving 16 bases between them. CDR3 length equals 14 residues. CDR3 coding DNA: TGTGCCAACATCCCGGCCCTACAGAACACTGAAGCTTTCTTT. It encodes CANIPALQNTEAFF.

This clonotype was picked up many times. The chain is built from TRBV7-6 and TRBJ1-3; 11 bases match TRBD1. The CDR3 consists of 16 residues. Germline V gene sequence: CDR1 SGHVS, CDR2 FNYEAQ. V was clipped by 3 bases and J by 4 bases; unmatched bases: 5. CDR3 in amino acids: CASSLGDRGIGNTIYF. Written as DNA, the CDR3 is TGTGCCAGCAGCTTGGGGGACAGGGGGATCGGAAACACCATATATTTT.

Only a few counts were recorded for this clonotype. The V call is TRBV12-3 or TRBV12-4, the J call TRBJ1-5; tentatively, D is TRBD1 (5 bases). V was pared by 5 bases and J by 4 bases, with 12 bases between. The CDR3 covers 14 residues. CDR3 DNA: TGTGCCAGCAGTCCGGACACGCCAAATCAGCCCCAGCATTTT. Its translation: CASSPDTPNQPQHF.

The rearrangement uses TRBV20-1 and TRBJ2-7, with a tentative D call TRBD2 (5 bases). The length of the CDR3 is 16 residues. From germline, CDR1 is DFQATT and CDR2 SNEGSKA (reference sequence). V was clipped by 0 bases and J by 3 bases, with 18 bases between them. The DNA for the CDR3 is TGCAGTGCTAGAGAACCTCGGGGTTTACTGGACTACGAGCAGTACTTC. It encodes CSAREPRGLLDYEQYF.

This clonotype was detected ten times or more. The V gene is TRBV4-1, the J gene TRBJ2-3, with TRBD2 matching over 11 bases. This CDR3 is built from 16 residues. Unmatched junction bases numbered 6, after V lost 3 bases and J lost 4 bases. Per the germline V gene, CDR1 is MGHRA and CDR2 is YSYEKL. This CDR3 reads CASSHLRLAGPDTQYF. The CDR3 DNA sequence: TGCGCCAGCAGCCATCTTAGACTAGCGGGGCCAGATACGCAGTATTTT.

Here the CDR3 reads CASTRTVFGYNEQFF. In DNA form, the CDR3 reads TGTGCCAGCACCCGGACTGTTTTCGGTTACAATGAGCAGTTCTTC. V gene TRBV27 combines with J gene TRBJ2-1, with D possibly being TRBD2 (5 bases). Trimming took 7 bases from V and 4 from J, leaving 17 bases between them. In germline, CDR1 is MNHEY, CDR2 SMNVEV (reference sequence). This CDR3 contains 15 residues.

This clonotype was detected ten times or more. The chain carries TRBV29-1 and TRBJ2-7, with 7 bases aligning to TRBD2. V was clipped by 6 bases and J by 3 bases; unmatched bases: 14. The CDR3 consists of 15 residues. Germline V CDR1 and CDR2: SQVTM, ANQGSEA. The chain's CDR3 is CSVGSVTSLNYEQYF. For the CDR3, the DNA is TGCAGCGTCGGATCGGTGACTAGCCTGAACTACGAGCAGTACTTC.

This clonotype was seen more than once but under ten times. The chain employs TRBV3-1 and TRBJ2-1; 9 nucleotides align to TRBD2. J was trimmed by 7 bases and V by 0 bases; bases with no gene match: 10. The CDR3 covers 17 residues. Germline CDR1 reads LGHDT; CDR2 reads YNNKEL (reference sequence). This CDR3 is CASSQDPGGRARNEQFF. The CDR3 DNA is TGTGCCAGCAGCCAAGATCCCGGCGGGAGGGCCAGGAATGAGCAGTTCTTC.

CDR3 region: CASSLDRVGEQYF. CDR3 in DNA: TGTGCCAGCAGCTTAGATAGGGTTGGCGAGCAGTACTTC. The chain joins TRBV7-9 to TRBJ2-7; D is uncertain. Trimming cost V 1 base and J 6 bases, with 10 bases left between them. Germline CDR1 SEHNR, CDR2 FQNEAQ (reference sequence). This CDR3 is 13 amino acids long.